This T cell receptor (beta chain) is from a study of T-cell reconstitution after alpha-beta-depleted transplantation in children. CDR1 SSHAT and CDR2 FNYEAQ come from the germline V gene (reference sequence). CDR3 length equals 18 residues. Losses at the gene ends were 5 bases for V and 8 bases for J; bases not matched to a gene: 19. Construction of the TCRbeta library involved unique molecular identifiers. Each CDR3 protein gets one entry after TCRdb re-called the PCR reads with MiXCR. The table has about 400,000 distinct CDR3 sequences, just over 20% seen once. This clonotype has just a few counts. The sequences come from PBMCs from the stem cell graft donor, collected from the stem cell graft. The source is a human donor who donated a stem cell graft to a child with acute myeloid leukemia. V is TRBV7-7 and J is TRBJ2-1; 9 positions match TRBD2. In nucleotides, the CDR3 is TGTGCCAGCAGCCCGTTACCTTCACTTAGCGGGAGAAGGGATGAGCAGTTCTTC. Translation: CASSPLPSLSGRRDEQFF.